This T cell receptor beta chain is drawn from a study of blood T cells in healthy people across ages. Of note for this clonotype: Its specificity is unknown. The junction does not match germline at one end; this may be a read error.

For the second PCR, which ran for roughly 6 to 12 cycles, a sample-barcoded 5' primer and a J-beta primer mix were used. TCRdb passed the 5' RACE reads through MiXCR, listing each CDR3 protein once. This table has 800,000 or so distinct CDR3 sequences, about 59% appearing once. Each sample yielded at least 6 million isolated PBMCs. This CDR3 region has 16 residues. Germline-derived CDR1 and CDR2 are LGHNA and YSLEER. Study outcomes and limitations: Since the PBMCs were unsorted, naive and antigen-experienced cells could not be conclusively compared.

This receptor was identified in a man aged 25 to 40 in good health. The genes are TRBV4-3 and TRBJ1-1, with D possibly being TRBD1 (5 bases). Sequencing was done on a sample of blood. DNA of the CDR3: TGCGCCAGCAACCAAATAGGCGGCAGGGCCCCCACTGAAGCTTTCTTT. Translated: CASNQIGGRAPTEAFF.